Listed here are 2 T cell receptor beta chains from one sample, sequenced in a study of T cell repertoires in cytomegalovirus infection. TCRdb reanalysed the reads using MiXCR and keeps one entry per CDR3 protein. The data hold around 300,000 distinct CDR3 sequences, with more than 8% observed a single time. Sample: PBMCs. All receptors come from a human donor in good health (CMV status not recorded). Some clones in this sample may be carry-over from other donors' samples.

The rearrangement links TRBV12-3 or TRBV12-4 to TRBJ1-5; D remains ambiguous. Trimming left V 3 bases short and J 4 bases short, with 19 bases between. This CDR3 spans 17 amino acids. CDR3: CASSFSATRRSNQPQHF. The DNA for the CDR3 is TGTGCCAGCAGTTTTTCTGCCACGAGGAGATCAAATCAGCCCCAGCATTTT.

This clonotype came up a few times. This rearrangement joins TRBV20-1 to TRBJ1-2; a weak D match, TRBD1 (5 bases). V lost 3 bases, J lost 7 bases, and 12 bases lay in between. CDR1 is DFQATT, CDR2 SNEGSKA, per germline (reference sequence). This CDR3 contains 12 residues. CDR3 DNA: TGCAGTGCTAGGGGCAGGGCGGGTGGCTACACCTTC. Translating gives CSARGRAGGYTF.